The TCR beta chain described here comes from a study of CD8+CD57+ T cells in acquired aplastic anemia. Germline V gene data show CDR1 as LGHNA and CDR2 as YNFKEQ. Trimming pared 0 bases from V and 7 bases from J, leaving 10 bases between. The length of the CDR3 is 15 residues. At least ten counts were recorded for this clonotype. Genomic DNA was employed as the template in profiling TCR beta VDJ and CDR3. From the reads, TCRdb called clonotypes with MiXCR, one entry per CDR3 protein. Among around 150,000 distinct CDR3 sequences listed, 40% to 55% were seen once. Previously, flow cytometry had revealed CD8+CD57+ cell expansion in the patients chosen for sequencing. Each patient carried a diagnosis of severe acquired aplastic anemia.

V and J are TRBV4-2 and TRBJ1-6; D is undetermined. The sequence derives from a human donor with aplastic anemia. The sequencing sample was made of sorted CD4+, CD8+, or CD8+CD57+ T cells (not recorded which) from PBMCs. In nucleotides, the CDR3 is TGTGCCAGCAGCCAAGAAGGACCTGAGAATTCACCCCTCCACTTT. As protein: CASSQEGPENSPLHF.